This T cell receptor (beta chain) is drawn from a study of T-cell memory formation after mild COVID-19. Study-level information: In these data, TCR clusters were largely donor specific. Whole-study results and caveats: Mainly CM and EM harbored the contracting CD4+ clones; mainly EMRA harbored the CD8+ ones. Later expanders leaned CD4+, whereas day 15 to 85 contracting clones were balanced CD4/CD8.

The length of the CDR3 is 15 residues. V was clipped by 4 bases and J by 6 bases; unmatched bases: 9. This clonotype has a handful of counts. No antigen is known for it. Sample barcodes and UMIs were carried by the TCR alpha and TCR beta cDNA libraries that 5'RACE generated with constant-segment primers. TCRdb ran MiXCR on the 5' RACE reads and lists one entry per CDR3 protein. The sample includes about 140,000 distinct CDR3 sequences, roughly 15% of them seen just once. The chain employs TRBV12-3 or TRBV12-4 and TRBJ2-5; 9 nucleotides match TRBD1. The TCR was taken from an adult woman who had mild COVID-19 (a few samples of this study predate the infection). Cell type and time point are not known. Sequencing input: PBMCs or a T cell subset sorted from them (not recorded which). CDR3 coding DNA: TGTGCCAGCAGTTCGGGTTTGACAGGGGGGAAGACCCAGTACTTC. This codes for CASSSGLTGGKTQYF.